Here is one TCR beta chain with its context. This clonotype appeared a single time. Its antigen is not yet known. A much larger clone sits a single nucleotide away, making a read error possible. In the ophthalmopathy patients, disease was moderately to severely active, with a Clinical Activity Score of 3 or more, a NOSPECS grade of 4 or more, and a duration of less than 3 months. Any patient with an uncontrolled infection, another autoimmune disease, pregnancy or lactation was excluded. Diagnoses relied on clinical symptoms, serum thyroxine and TRAb, thyroid ultrasound and orbital computed tomography. Ficoll-Paque density gradient centrifugation was used to isolate PBMCs from about 9 ml of fresh peripheral blood. Trizol reagent was used to extract total RNA, and RNA quality was then checked on an Agilent 2100 Bioanalyzer. TCR beta CDR3 regions were amplified from RNA transcripts. For the first round of RT-PCR on the TCR CDR3, the HTBI primer set was used together with the Qiagen OneStep RT-PCR kit. Libraries were constructed in a second round of multiplex PCR, after which size selection and purification were performed. Sequencing of the libraries was done on an Illumina HiSeq2000 using paired-end 100 bp reads. Per the source publication's procedure: SOAPnuke was used to process the raw data, throwing out any read that contained adapters or uncalled bases, had a mean Phred below 15, or lacked an exact constant-primer or identifier match. COPE v1.2.5 was used to merge high-quality paired reads, and clonotypes were defined as unique nucleotide sequences. Clonotypes were aligned to IMGT TRBV, TRBD and TRBJ reference segments using MiTCR v1.1. Analysis was restricted to V-J combinations with a frequency above 0.0001, which covered roughly 99% of repertoires. A TCS score was defined as the ratio of F50 (clonal expansion) to E x V (chaos), with BLOSUM62-based TCRdist applied between CDR3 peptides within each V-J. Welch's t-statistics and random forest reduced approximately 520 V-J features to 13, which were used in a naive Bayes classifier (R e1071). TCRdb itself trimmed the public reads at Q25 with fastp, ran MiXCR and retained productive beta chains. Each CDR3 protein appears once, grouped with its most common genes and DNA. The authors' filters were not applied to this entry. Within this sample are about 600,000 distinct CDR3 sequences, with roughly 16% of them counted one time only. The ten largest make up 3% to 4% of the sample.

This sample is drawn from a study of T cells in Graves' hyperthyroidism and ophthalmopathy (dated by TCRdb to 2018 to 2020). About the full investigation: Peripheral blood samples were taken at the time of initial diagnosis, prior to any treatment. A discovery cohort of about 100 patients, roughly 45 with Graves' ophthalmopathy and 57 with stable Graves' hyperthyroidism, was used to find distinguishing TCR V-J signatures. An independent validation cohort of around 19 hyperthyroidism patients and about 16 patients who later progressed to ophthalmopathy tested prospective prediction of ophthalmopathy. The 75 to 100 discovery patients were randomly split 7:3 into training and test sets. The study also compared thyroid tissue and blood T-cell repertoires from more than five Graves' hyperthyroidism patients. After sampling, hyperthyroidism patients received methimazole starting at 30 mg daily, and ophthalmopathy patients received high-dose intravenous methylprednisolone. According to the paper, TCR Vbeta CDR3 sequencing was carried out on about 140 peripheral blood samples, which came from 40 to 45 ophthalmopathy, some 73 hyperthyroidism and approximately 17 progressor patients. General study outcomes and caveats: No statistical method was used to set the sample size in advance, and investigators knew the group allocation. Most expanded thyroid clonotypes (frequency above 0.001) were also detected in blood, suggesting blood repertoires may reflect thyroid immune responses. A 13 V-J signature model separated ophthalmopathy from stable hyperthyroidism, with around 88% sensitivity and 81.08% specificity in cross-validation and 80%/75% in testing. During validation, the model predicted progression to ophthalmopathy a median of approximately 6 months ahead of onset, with more than 60% sensitivity and under 85% specificity.

From cysteine to phenylalanine, the CDR3 is 15 amino acids long. The entry retains the CDR3 DNA only, 45 bases that are in frame from base 1. The V end loses 6 bases and the J end loses 1 base, and a stretch of 14 bases separates them. Via the germline V gene, CDR1 is MDHEN and CDR2 SYDVKM. Specimen: blood. The sequence joins TRBV28 to TRBJ2-3; the best D guess is TRBD2, with 6 bases matching. The sequence came from a middle-aged woman with Graves' ophthalmopathy. The nucleotide sequence is TGTGCCAGCAGAATAGGGACTGCACGCACAGATACGCAGTATTTT. Its protein reads: CASRIGTARTDTQYF.